This is a list of T cell receptor beta chains from one sample in a study of CXCR3-negative and CXCR3-positive naive CD8 T cells. TCRdb reprocessed the 5' RACE reads and stores each CDR3 protein as one record, lacking DNA. The sample table includes about 120,000 distinct CDR3 sequences. The specimen sequenced was naive CXCR3- CD8+ T cells from blood. The receptors here all came from a human donor in good health. Some clones in this sample may be carry-over from other donors' samples. CDR3s include the opening cysteine and the closing phenylalanine or tryptophan.

V gene	J gene	CDR3 protein
TRBV6-6	TRBJ1-4	CASSYRDADEKLFF
TRBV7-8	TRBJ2-7	CASSLAAGGYEQYF
TRBV15	TRBJ1-3	CATSHRSSGNTIYF
TRBV29-1	TRBJ2-1	CSVGFRGVNEQFF
TRBV24-1	TRBJ2-1	CATSPAPPYNEQFF
TRBV7-9	TRBJ2-1	CASEAGALFNEQFF
TRBV29-1	TRBJ2-7	CSVADRGWGEQYF
TRBV11-3	TRBJ1-1	CASSPATNTEAFF
TRBV5-5	TRBJ2-2	CASSSEVGLNTGELFF
TRBV5-1	TRBJ2-1	CASSYSGGVYNEQFF
TRBV5-1	TRBJ2-7	CASSLNEDSSYEQYF
TRBV12-3/TRBV12-4	TRBJ2-3	CASSLGSTDTQYF
TRBV21-1	TRBJ2-7	CASSKEGYEQYF
TRBV4-3	TRBJ2-7	CASSQDRGGGTYEQYF
TRBV7-9	TRBJ2-7	CASSYTHEQYF